These T cell receptor beta chains were read from a single sample in a study of blood T cell repertoires in COVID-19. Sequencing used immunoSEQ multiplex PCR; TCRdb keeps in-frame clones, though not all of them. The sample contains about 270,000 clones, around 90% of which appear only once. Sequencing was carried out using peripheral blood. The receptors come from a man in his sixties who had recovered from COVID-19. Each CDR3 is given with its conserved first and last residue. D genes are given only for firm matches. The size entry is marked missing in some rows and otherwise reads once, few, many or a size class.

TRBJ2-7,.,TRBV29-1,12,once,TGCAGCGTTGAGCCCGATGGAGTCGAGCAGTACTTC,CSVEPDGVEQYF
TRBJ1-2,TRBD1,TRBV3-1/TRBV3-2,15,.,TGTGCCAGCAGCCATTTTGACAGGGAGGACTATGGCTACACCTTC,CASSHFDREDYGYTF
TRBJ2-1,TRBD1,TRBV12-3/TRBV12-4,12,once,TGTGCCAGCAGCCGACAGGGGAATGAGCAGTTCTTC,CASSRQGNEQFF
TRBJ2-5,.,TRBV14,15,.,TGTGCCAGCAGCCAAACGGGGGTGGGCCATGAGACCCAGTACTTC,CASSQTGVGHETQYF
TRBJ2-3,TRBD1,TRBV6-5,12,.,TGTGCCAGCAGTCAGGCAGGGGGAACGCAGTATTTT,CASSQAGGTQYF
TRBJ1-2,.,TRBV15,14,.,TGTGCCACCAGTATGGGGCGGACCAGTTATGGCTACACCTTC,CATSMGRTSYGYTF
TRBJ1-1,TRBD1,TRBV19,14,.,TGTGCCAGTAGTATAGGGAAGGGGGCAACTGAAGCTTTCTTT,CASSIGKGATEAFF
TRBJ1-1,.,TRBV9,14,once,TGTGCCAGCAGCGTAAACAGCCTGAACACTGAAGCTTTCTTT,CASSVNSLNTEAFF
TRBJ2-3,.,TRBV11-2,17,.,TGTGCCAGCAGCTTAGGCGCGTGGGGGCCCTCCGGAGATACGCAGTATTTT,CASSLGAWGPSGDTQYF
TRBJ2-5,TRBD2,TRBV13,16,.,TGTGCCAGCAGCTTAGAAGCTAGCGGAGACCAAGAGACCCAGTACTTC,CASSLEASGDQETQYF
TRBJ2-1,TRBD1,TRBV15,16,.,TGTGCCACCAGCAGCGGACGGACAGGGGTCTACAATGAGCAGTTCTTC,CATSSGRTGVYNEQFF
TRBJ2-1,.,TRBV15,16,once,TGTGCCACCAGCCCATGGGGGGGGGCATCGAGCAATGAGCAGTTCTTC,CATSPWGGASSNEQFF
TRBJ2-2,.,TRBV9,17,.,TGTGCCAGCAGCGTGGGCATCAAGGGACTTAACACCGGGGAGCTGTTTTTT,CASSVGIKGLNTGELFF
TRBJ1-3,TRBD1,TRBV7-9,15,.,TGTGCCAGCAGCGGGGACAGGGGAATGGAAGACACCATATATTTT,CASSGDRGMEDTIYF
TRBJ1-2,TRBD1,TRBV7-3,13,.,TGTGCCAGCAGTTCCAGGGGGAAGGATGGCTACACCTTC,CASSSRGKDGYTF
TRBJ2-1,.,TRBV3-1/TRBV3-2,13,.,TGTGCCAGCAGCCAGAGTCCCTACAATGAGCAGTTCTTC,CASSQSPYNEQFF
TRBJ1-1,.,TRBV19,14,.,TGTGCCAGTAGTATATCCCTCGGGGGGTTGGAAGCTTTCTTT,CASSISLGGLEAFF
TRBJ1-6,.,TRBV6-1,14,.,TGTGCCAGCAGTGAAACAGGGTTCAATTCACCCCTCCACTTT,CASSETGFNSPLHF
TRBJ1-1,.,TRBV7-2,17,.,TGTGCCAGCAGCTTACGAGCTCGTAGGACAGCCTTAGCCGAAGCTTTCTTT,CASSLRARRTALAEAFF
TRBJ2-5,TRBD2,TRBV5-6,18,.,TGTGCCAGCAGCCCGCGATGGGGACTAGCGGGGGTTTGGGAGACCCAGTACTTC,CASSPRWGLAGVWETQYF
TRBJ2-3,TRBD2,TRBV30,15,.,TGTGCCTGGAGTCAATCTAGCGGATTCACAGATACGCAGTATTTT,CAWSQSSGFTDTQYF
TRBJ1-2,TRBD1,TRBV19,15,.,TGTGCCAGTAGCATTGGGACAGGGGGCTCGTATGGCTACACCTTC,CASSIGTGGSYGYTF